This T cell receptor beta chain was recovered during a study of beta chain features in type 1 diabetes. Germline CDR1 SGHRS, CDR2 YFSETQ. The CDR3 extends over 14 amino acids. With 2 bases removed from V and 0 bases from J, the gap between germline ends came to 6 bases. This clone was counted between two and nine times. Its target is unknown. Regarding the study as a whole: Type 1 diabetes patients had moderately but significantly shorter TCRB CDR3s in all four CD4+ subsets.

The sequenced template was cDNA made from the entire isolated RNA. Sequencing was performed with immunoSEQ multiplex PCR; in TCRdb, only in-frame clones are kept and a portion is missing. Of approximately 340,000 clones in the sample, about 14% were seen once. The sequencing sample was made of naive CD4+ T cells from blood. The J gene is TRBJ2-1, the V gene TRBV5-1; D is unresolved. This clonotype was obtained from a woman younger than 30 in good health. CDR3 loop: CASSLQDSYNEQFF. The CDR3 DNA follows: TGCGCCAGCAGCTTACAAGACTCCTACAATGAGCAGTTCTTC.